This T cell receptor beta chain was captured in a study of T cells in Graves' hyperthyroidism and ophthalmopathy. With 0 bases removed from V and 0 bases from J, the gap between germline ends came to 13 bases. The CDR3 loop spans 17 amino acids. The V gene's germline CDR1 is SGDLS and CDR2 YYNGEE. PBMCs were obtained from about 9 ml fresh peripheral blood. In this sample, this clonotype turned up a few times. Authors of the study amplified TCR beta CDR3 regions from RNA transcripts. Carried out on the TCR CDR3, a first-round RT-PCR used the HTBI primer set. TCRdb passed the multiplex PCR reads through MiXCR, listing each CDR3 protein once. This sample has under 350,000 distinct CDR3 sequences, with about 15% found just once.

The receptor was isolated from a woman in her sixties with Graves' ophthalmopathy. The material sequenced was blood. V is TRBV9 and J is TRBJ1-3, with D unclear. The CDR3 nucleotides read TGTGCCAGCAGCGTAGAGTCGGCGGTCATCTCTGGAAACACCATATATTTT. Translated, it gives CASSVESAVISGNTIYF.